The rows below give T cell receptor beta chains drawn from one sample of a study of monozygotic twins with inflammatory bowel disease. TCRdb reanalyzed the 5' RACE reads and collapses them to one entry per CDR3 protein, without DNA. This listing includes about 160,000 distinct CDR3 sequences. Specimen: blood. The receptor source for this set is a human donor with ulcerative colitis or Crohn's disease, or a healthy co-twin of an affected twin (not recorded which). CDR3s include the opening cysteine and the closing phenylalanine or tryptophan.

>TRBV11-3|14|TRBJ1-3
CASHSGAAGNTIYF
>TRBV20-1|14|TRBJ2-5
CSARLRQIQETQYF
>TRBV5-1|14|TRBJ2-5
CASSLEGGPETQYF
>TRBV14|12|TRBJ2-5
CASSQSRETQYF
>TRBV15|15|TRBJ2-7
CATSRDRPSSYEQYF
>TRBV5-1|15|TRBJ1-5
CASSWTGAINQPQHF
>TRBV28|16|TRBJ1-1
CASFSITGGKRTEAFF
>TRBV28|14|TRBJ2-2
CASTVGVITGELFF
>TRBV11-2|14|TRBJ1-1
CASSLGWQGTEAFF
>TRBV27|13|TRBJ1-2
CASSRKVNYGYTF
>TRBV6-6|13|TRBJ1-5
CASILTGNQPQHF
>TRBV29-1|14|TRBJ1-1
CSVETDRGLAEAFF
>TRBV12-3/TRBV12-4|16|TRBJ2-7
CASSPPFRGSSYEQYF
>TRBV18|15|TRBJ2-7
CASSPEGSGGVEQYF
>TRBV7-9|15|TRBJ2-1
CASSALAGVRGEQFF
>TRBV7-6|17|TRBJ2-7
CASSSLGRTSGNYEQYF
>TRBV29-1|12|TRBJ2-5
CSALELEETQYF
>TRBV5-6|14|TRBJ2-1
CASSLGLAYNEQFF
>TRBV6-5|14|TRBJ2-5
CASSYSTGTETQYF
>TRBV5-1|15|TRBJ2-3
CASSGTGASTDTQYF
>TRBV6-2/TRBV6-3|12|TRBJ1-5
CASSYSLRQKHF
>TRBV9|15|TRBJ1-6
CASSALPGQGSPLHF
>TRBV25-1|16|TRBJ2-1
CASSEFKESSYNEQFF
>TRBV5-1|18|TRBJ2-1
CASRRTLSGRAGYNEQFF
>TRBV10-3|17|TRBJ1-2
CAISEGGLPSPGYGYTF
>TRBV28|15|TRBJ2-7
CASSSGQGRSYEQYF
>TRBV5-1|11|TRBJ2-1
CASSLKNEQFF
>TRBV5-1|15|TRBJ1-5
CASSKSGTANQPQHF
>TRBV19|15|TRBJ1-5
CASSIEDGSNQPQHF
>TRBV28|15|TRBJ2-2
CASGRLAGVTGELFF
>TRBV12-3/TRBV12-4|12|TRBJ1-2
CASSAGDYGYTF
>TRBV18|15|TRBJ2-5
CASSPDLVSQETQYF
>TRBV24-1|16|TRBJ2-1
CATSDLSGDSYNEQFF
>TRBV6-1|15|TRBJ2-2
CASRSGTQNTGELFF
>TRBV5-1|13|TRBJ1-1
CASSLDREAPAFF